The entry that follows covers one T cell receptor beta chain sequence. Its antigen is still unknown. Method: immunoSEQ multiplex PCR; TCRdb's copy keeps in-frame clones and lacks some. The table shows 90,000 to 150,000 clones, with just over 90% occurring only once. The sample is drawn from a study of T cell responses to AZD1222 COVID-19 vaccine. Overall study findings and caveats: Donors skewed white British and female; clonal diversity was possibly underestimated.

Germline V gene data show CDR1 as LGHNA and CDR2 as YSLEER. V lost 5 bases and J 5 bases, leaving 12 bases between the germline ends. This CDR3 spans 13 amino acids. This material consisted of peripheral blood, taken on day 0 of AZD1222 vaccination. The source of this sequence is an adult in good health. The chain combines TRBV4-3 with TRBJ1-1; D gene ambiguous. The CDR3 DNA is TGCGCCAGCAGCTTCTCTCGGGGTACTGAAGCTTTCTTT. Translation gives CASSFSRGTEAFF.